A few counts support the clone carrying this T cell receptor beta chain. Antigen unknown. The CDR3 sequence is 14 residues long. Per germline, CDR1 KGHSH and CDR2 LQKENI. Trimming removed 6 bases from V and 0 bases from J, with 12 bases in between. The sample originates from a study of beta chain features in type 1 diabetes. Study context: Sorted cells from all samples, numbering over 85,000,000, were examined.

Sorted populations were all over 95% pure. General observations from the study: Equally in patients and controls, shorter templates might have been favored by PCR. Patients with Type 1 diabetes showed moderately but significantly shorter TCRB CDR3s in all four CD4+ subsets.

Sequencing targeted expressed TCRB transcripts, as all isolated RNA had been reverse transcribed. Mean read depth for naive, central memory and regulatory T cell samples was 3.5 million to 4.5 million reads. Only in-frame clones appear in the TCRdb table, and some are missing; sequencing was by immunoSEQ multiplex PCR. The sample consists of 95,000 to 150,000 clones, roughly 15% of them appearing once. The clonotype was recovered from a man aged 30-40 years with type 1 diabetes. V and J are TRBV18 and TRBJ2-7; D unclear. Sequenced sample: central memory CD4+ T cells from blood. CDR3 amino acids: CASSLRQSSYEQYF. CDR3 bases: TGTGCCAGCTCCCTTCGCCAGAGCTCCTACGAGCAGTACTTC.